These 18 T cell receptor beta chains were sequenced from one sample in a study of persistence of HIV-infected CD4 T cells (dated by TCRdb to 2018 to 2020). For these TCRs, the target antigens are not known. The treatment or condition label corresponds to: suppressive antiretroviral therapy. Lysates of CMV-infected fibroblasts were used at around 10 ug/mL for cell stimulation. Nonresponding CD40L-negative CD69-negative CD45RO-high memory CD4+ T cells were sorted as memory populations depleted of antigen-responding cells. The immunoSEQ hsTCRB assay version 4, run in survey mode, was used to sequence TCRbeta repertoires from genomic DNA. TCRdb mirrors the immuneACCESS table, restricted to in-frame sequences. Some clones are absent from its copies; in checked studies, under half trace to an unresolved V gene, and the reason for the others is unknown. In all, the sample holds 35,000 to 45,000 clones, and over 80% of those were seen once. 1.5% to 2% of the sample goes to the ten largest clones.

The specimen comprised CD4+ T cells sorted from PBMCs after roughly 19-hour stimulation, sampled from a patient who received antiretroviral therapy. This sample's cell subset or site label indicates: CD40L-CD69- CD45RO-high memory CD4 T cells not responding to CMV lysate. The receptors derive from an adult man with HIV who was CMV-seropositive.

The chain carries TRBV19 and TRBJ1-3; 8 bases are a match to TRBD1. Germline-derived CDR1 and CDR2 are LNHDA and SQIVND (reference sequence). The CDR3 extends over 16 amino acids. V was clipped by 9 bases and J by 3 bases; unmatched bases: 13. CDR3 sequence reads: CASTGQGLGSGNTIYF. In DNA, the CDR3 is TGTGCCAGCACCGGACAGGGATTGGGGAGTGGAAACACCATATATTTT.

The chain carries TRBV29-1 and TRBJ2-3; D not certain. V lost 3 bases and J 0 bases, leaving 7 bases between the germline ends. Germline values: CDR1 SQVTM, CDR2 ANQGSEA. This CDR3 has 13 residues. CDR3 DNA: TGCAGCGTTGATAAGGCTAGCACAGATACGCAGTATTTT. Amino acid sequence: CSVDKASTDTQYF.

This clone came up once. The V gene is TRBV29-1, the J gene TRBJ1-1; 7 nucleotides align to TRBD1. Germline CDR1 is SQVTM and CDR2 is ANQGSEA. The CDR3 length is 15 residues. Trimming cost V 6 bases and J 0 bases; bases outside gene matches: 10. DNA of the CDR3: TGCAGCGTGGGATTTGGGACAGACATGAACACTGAAGCTTTCTTT. Translating it yields CSVGFGTDMNTEAFF. The full variable domain, in which reference TRBV29-1 and TRBJ1-1 provide the parts outside the CDR3, is SAVISQKPSRDICQRGTSLTIQCQVDSQVTMMFWYRQQPGQSLTLIATANQGSEATYESGFVIDKFPISRPNLTFSTLTVSNMSPEDSSIYLCSVGFGTDMNTEAFFGQGTRLTVV.

V gene TRBV5-6 combines with J gene TRBJ2-2; D ambiguous. This CDR3 region has 14 residues. Deletions cut 4 bases from V and 4 bases from J, with 11 bases between. Germline CDR1 and CDR2: SGHDT and YYEEEE. The CDR3 region has the DNA TGTGCCAGCAGCCGGGTTGGGGTCACCGGGGAGCTGTTTTTT. Residues: CASSRVGVTGELFF. The full variable domain, its missing parts supplied by reference TRBV5-6 and TRBJ2-2, is DAGVTQSPTHLIKTRGQQVTLRCSPKSGHDTVSWYQQALGQGPQFIFQYYEEEERQRGNFPDRFSGHQFPNYSSELNVNALLLGDSALYLCASSRVGVTGELFFGEGSRLTVL.

This clone was counted a few times. CDR3 sequence: CASSLGFYYEQYF. CDR3 nucleotide sequence: TGTGCCAGCAGCTTAGGGTTCTACTACGAGCAGTACTTC. This chain links TRBV7-2 with TRBJ2-7; D is undetermined. This CDR3 has 13 amino acids. Germline CDR1 is SGHTA and CDR2 is FQGNSA. Trimming pared 1 base from V and 3 bases from J, leaving 7 bases between.

The V call is TRBV7-2, the J call TRBJ2-1, with TRBD2 identical over 10 bases. In germline, CDR1 is SGHTA, CDR2 FQGNSA. CDR3 length: 16 residues. The trim removed 2 bases at V and 7 bases at J, leaving 8 bases unmatched. The CDR3: CASSLSASGGQNEQFF. DNA of the CDR3: TGTGCCAGCAGCTTATCGGCTAGCGGGGGTCAGAATGAGCAGTTCTTC.

The chain couples TRBV9 to TRBJ2-7, with 10 bases identical to TRBD1. The germline CDR1 and CDR2 sequences are SGDLS and YYNGEE. V was pared by 3 bases and J by 7 bases, with 7 bases of the junction left unmatched. The CDR3 consists of 14 residues. The CDR3 DNA reads TGTGCCAGCAGCGCGGGACAGGGGAGGGGGGAGCAGTACTTC. Amino acid sequence: CASSAGQGRGEQYF.

CDR3 sequence reads: CASTGQLNTEAFF. The CDR3 bases are TGCGCCAGTACAGGACAGTTGAACACTGAAGCTTTCTTT. The chain carries TRBV5-1 and TRBJ1-1; TRBD1 might be the D (6 bases). This CDR3 contains 13 residues. Germline V CDR1 and CDR2: SGHRS, YFSETQ. The V and J ends lost 8 bases and 0 bases respectively, with 11 bases between them.

This clone was observed once. The V and J genes are TRBV27 and TRBJ2-5; tentatively, D is TRBD1 (7 bases). The CDR3 has 14 residues. With 2 bases removed from V and 6 bases from J, the gap between germline ends came to 13 bases. From germline, CDR1 is MNHEY and CDR2 SMNVEV (reference sequence). The CDR3, as DNA: TGTGCCAGCAGTTTAGGGCAGGGGGGACAGACCCAGTACTTC. Encoded protein: CASSLGQGGQTQYF.

The V and J genes are TRBV19 and TRBJ1-4, with 8 bases aligning to TRBD1. V gave up 5 bases and J gave up 8 bases; unmatched junction bases: 7. Germline V gives CDR1 LNHDA, CDR2 SQIVND (reference sequence). The CDR3 runs 14 residues. The CDR3, as DNA: TGTGCCAGTAGTTCAGGACAGGGCCCAGAAAAACTGTTTTTT. The encoded protein is CASSSGQGPEKLFF.

This clone was detected only a few times. The chain is built from TRBV6-5 and TRBJ1-1, with D uncertain. CDR3 length equals 15 residues. Trimming cost V 5 bases and J 3 bases, with 16 bases left between them. Germline V gives CDR1 MNHEY, CDR2 SVGAGI. This chain's CDR3 is CASSPSVRFDTEAFF. For the CDR3, the DNA is TGTGCCAGCAGTCCGAGCGTCAGGTTCGACACTGAAGCTTTCTTT.

In this sample, this clone turned up a few times. The chain combines TRBV19 with TRBJ2-1; D not resolved. V lost 7 bases and J 4 bases, leaving 11 bases between the germline ends. Germline CDR1 LNHDA, CDR2 SQIVND (reference sequence). The CDR3 has 13 amino acids. The CDR3 sequence is CASNGMGYNEQFF. The CDR3 bases are TGTGCCAGTAATGGGATGGGATACAATGAGCAGTTCTTC.

The V gene is TRBV3-1 (or the pseudogene TRBV3-2), the J gene TRBJ2-4, with D perhaps TRBD2 (6 bases). The CDR3 extends over 15 amino acids. V lost 1 base and J 1 base, leaving 8 bases between the germline ends. Germline CDR1 reads LGHDT; CDR2 reads YNNKEL (reference sequence). The CDR3 is CASSQAGDAKNIQYF. CDR3 sequence (DNA): TGTGCCAGCAGCCAAGCGGGGGATGCCAAAAACATTCAGTACTTC.

This clone occurred a few times. The chain couples TRBV5-4 to TRBJ2-2; 8 bases line up with TRBD2. V lost 3 bases to trimming and J lost 1 base; unmatched junction nucleotides: 5. The CDR3 loop spans 16 amino acids. Germline V gene data show CDR1 as SGHNT and CDR2 as YYREEE (reference sequence). The CDR3 loop is CASSSLREGNTGELFF. CDR3 in DNA: TGTGCCAGCAGCTCCCTTCGGGAGGGGAACACCGGGGAGCTGTTTTTT.

The chain combines TRBV29-1 with TRBJ2-7, with D maybe TRBD1 (6 bases). Trimming took 3 bases from V and 0 from J, leaving 12 bases between them. This CDR3 spans 14 amino acids. Germline V gene data show CDR1 as SQVTM and CDR2 as ANQGSEA. The CDR3: CSVEVLDSSYEQYF. CDR3 nucleotide sequence: TGCAGCGTTGAGGTCTTGGACAGCTCCTACGAGCAGTACTTC.

The chain is built from TRBV7-9 and TRBJ2-5, with 7 positions matching TRBD2. This CDR3 region has 14 residues. Losses at the gene ends were 1 base for V and 5 bases for J; bases not matched to a gene: 4. Germline V gives CDR1 SEHNR, CDR2 FQNEAQ (reference sequence). CDR3 sequence: CASSLGGTTETQYF. The CDR3 nucleotides are TGTGCCAGCAGCTTAGGAGGGACTACCGAGACCCAGTACTTC. Full variable domain (rest looked up from reference TRBV7-9 and TRBJ2-5): DTGVSQNPRHKITKRGQNVTFRCDPISEHNRLYWYRQTLGQGPEFLTYFQNEAQLEKSRLLSDRFSAERPKGSFSTLEIQRTEQGDSAMYLCASSLGGTTETQYFGPGTRLLVL.

About this clone: Other DNA sequences in the same sample also yield this CDR3. The chain links TRBV3-1 (or the pseudogene TRBV3-2) to TRBJ1-2; 7 bases align to TRBD1. This CDR3 has 14 amino acids. V trimming: 2 bases; J trimming: 4 bases; junction bases outside the gene matches: 4. Per the germline V gene, CDR1 is LGHDT and CDR2 is YNNKEL (reference sequence). CDR3 in amino acids: CASSQRTGLYGYTF. The CDR3, as DNA: TGTGCCAGCAGCCAAAGGACAGGACTCTATGGCTACACCTTC.

By share, this clone counts as medium-sized (0.01 to 0.1%). The CDR3 reads CASRLPGDQETQYF. The CDR3, as DNA: TGTGCCAGCAGGCTGCCAGGTGACCAAGAGACCCAGTACTTC. The chain is built from TRBV28 and TRBJ2-5; D gene ambiguous. Germline V gene lookup returns CDR1 MDHEN and CDR2 SYDVKM. V was pared by 6 bases and J by 0 bases, with 11 bases between. This CDR3 comprises 14 residues.